This TCR beta chain derives from a study of blood T cell repertoires in COVID-19 (dated by TCRdb to 2019 to 2021). In terms of the full investigation: Recovered participants in ImmuneRACE Cohort 3 were defined by two consecutive negative NP/OP PCR tests, clearance by a healthcare professional, or resolution of symptoms. Samples from collaborators originated in the United States, Italy and Spain and spanned both the acute and convalescent phases of COVID-19. The material from the prospective study consisted of cDNA or gDNA derived from T cells, B-cell-depleted T cells, or PBMCs. Deeply sampled blood TCRbeta repertoires from subjects exposed to, actively infected with, or recovered from COVID-19 were included in the dataset. The repertoires were made available in a free public database intended to serve as a resource for research on the immune response to SARS-CoV-2. The samples were drawn from the first 160 participants of the ongoing ImmuneRACE study and from 950 to 1,500 subjects provided by 6 global collaborators. Sample metadata almost always included a de-identified subject ID, COVID-19 status, age in years and sex. Where HLA class I and class II types were available, the types were taken from metadata supplied by the sample provider, not from assay-based typing. The investigation overall reported the following: The quantity of clinical and demographic metadata differed by source and by participant and was supplied without curation.

Comments on this clone: Its antigen target is currently unknown. No qualities accompany the bases; no much larger clone lies one base away.

CDR1 SGDLS and CDR2 YYNGEE were looked up in the germline V gene. The CDR3, from cysteine to phenylalanine, totals 15 residues. Just the 45-base CDR3 DNA is kept, in frame starting at base 1. Clipping removes 2 bases from V and 4 bases from J, with 4 as the unmatched junction base count. The immunoSEQ Assay, a bias-controlled multiplex PCR, was used to amplify TCRbeta CDR3 regions from genomic DNA. The authors' analysis ran thus. The number of nucleated cells in each sample was estimated from the amplification of reference gene primers within the assay. To quantify the absolute abundance of each unique TCRbeta CDR3 rearrangement, sequence reads were collapsed and filtered. For each sample, productive Simpson clonality was calculated as the square root of Simpson's diversity index across productive rearrangements. Sourced from immuneACCESS, this table was stored by TCRdb with only in-frame sequences that have V and J called. A share of the clones is absent; for the studies checked, an unresolved V gene accounts for under half, and the remainder has no known explanation. That table supplies the V and J calls and clone size; D and trimming were determined from the DNA. For this sample there are about 210,000 clones; about 88% appear just once. The ten largest make up roughly 25% of the sample.

Enrolling through a virtual design, the prospective study's participants ranged in age from roughly 18 to 95 years and lived across 20 to 30 United States geographic areas. Cohort assignment in the prospective study relied on participant-reported clinical history from a screening survey and a study questionnaire. In the prospective study, mobile phlebotomists collected whole blood, serum and a nasopharyngeal or oropharyngeal swab from each participant. Participants in the prospective study had the option to provide additional blood draws and questionnaires over a roughly two-month period. Prospective study blood samples were shipped either frozen or at room temperature before DNA extraction.

The specimen was PBMCs or T cells enriched from blood (not recorded which). This TCR was sampled from a woman in her thirties or forties in a cohort exposed to, infected with or recovered from COVID-19 (not recorded which). The chain was built from TRBV9 and TRBJ2-5, and TRBD2 aligns with 11 junction nucleotides. The nucleotides read TGTGCCAGCAGCGTGACTAGCGGGGCGGGAGAGACCCAGTACTTC. This codes for CASSVTSGAGETQYF.